A selection of T cell receptor beta chains follows, all from one sample in a study of vaccination and CD4 T cells after COVID-19. In TCRdb, the PCR reads were re-called with MiXCR into one record per CDR3 protein. The sample consists of over 10,000 distinct CDR3 sequences, roughly half of them appearing once. No antigen has been assigned to these receptors. Sequencing used CD4+ T cells from blood, cultured in vitro. All receptors derive from a human donor who had recovered from COVID-19. The CDR3 runs from the conserved cysteine through the conserved F or W. D genes are given only for firm matches. Expanded clones are given a class, and other clones once, few, many or no size at all.

cdr3_nt cdr3_aa clone_size j_call v_call d_call
TGCAGTGCGGAAAACAGGGCGGACGGCACTGAAGCTTTCTTT CSAENRADGTEAFF NA TRBJ1-1 TRBV20-1 NA
TGTGCCAGCTCACCACCAGCGGGAGACTACGAGCAGTACTTC CASSPPAGDYEQYF few TRBJ2-7 TRBV18 TRBD2
TGTGCCAGCGGCCCGGGGACAGCTAGCACAGATACGCAGTATTTT CASGPGTASTDTQYF NA TRBJ2-3 TRBV7-9 TRBD1
TGTGCCAGCAGCGTGGATACTAGCGATGAGCAGTTCTTC CASSVDTSDEQFF NA TRBJ2-1 TRBV7-8 TRBD2
TGTGCCAGCAGCTTATTCGGTTTCCAAGAGACCCAGTACTTC CASSLFGFQETQYF NA TRBJ2-5 TRBV7-3 NA
TGTGCCAGCTCACCGGGCGGACAGGGCTGGTATTCCGAGCAGTACTTC CASSPGGQGWYSEQYF NA TRBJ2-7 TRBV18 TRBD1
TGTGCCAGTAGGGGGCAGGGAAGTGCGAGCAATCAGCCCCAGCATTTT CASRGQGSASNQPQHF NA TRBJ1-5 TRBV2 TRBD1
TGTGCCAGCAGCTTTACGGCGGGGATTTTGAACACTGAAGCTTTCTTT CASSFTAGILNTEAFF NA TRBJ1-1 TRBV11-2 NA
TGTGCCACCAGTGATTCCACAGGGTACAGGGAGCTGTTTTTT CATSDSTGYRELFF few TRBJ2-2 TRBV24-1 NA
TGTGCCAGCAGCTCGGACACCTATGGCTACACCTTC CASSSDTYGYTF NA TRBJ1-2 TRBV6-1 NA
TGCAGTGCCAGCTCGGGACTAATCTCCTACGAGCAGTACTTC CSASSGLISYEQYF few TRBJ2-7 TRBV20-1 TRBD2
TGTGCCAGTGAAGAAGAGACCCAGTACTTC CASEEETQYF NA TRBJ2-5 TRBV2 NA
TGCAGTGCTAGAGCGGAATTGCCCGGGCAGTACTTC CSARAELPGQYF NA TRBJ2-7 TRBV20-1 NA
TGTGCCAGCAGCCCCGGGACAGGGACTTACGAGCAGTACTTC CASSPGTGTYEQYF NA TRBJ2-7 TRBV5-4 TRBD1
TGCAGTGCTAGAGAGAGGAACACCATATATTTT CSARERNTIYF NA TRBJ1-3 TRBV20-1 NA
TGCGCCAGCAGCCCCGGGACTAGCGGCCGATTAGGCGAGACCCAGTACTTC CASSPGTSGRLGETQYF NA TRBJ2-5 TRBV5-1 TRBD2
TGTGCCAGTAGTATGACAGGGGACGAGCAGTACTTC CASSMTGDEQYF NA TRBJ2-7 TRBV19 TRBD1
TGCAGTGTTAGAGGGGGGGCGACTAATGAAAAACTGTTTTTT CSVRGGATNEKLFF NA TRBJ1-4 TRBV20-1 NA
TGTGCCAGCAGCTTCGACAGGGCGTCGGGCGAGCAGTACTTC CASSFDRASGEQYF NA TRBJ2-7 TRBV5-6 TRBD1
TGTGCCAGCGGGACGCGGACAGCCTATGGCTACACCTTC CASGTRTAYGYTF NA TRBJ1-2 TRBV7-2 NA
TGCGCCAGCAGCTTGTTGCAGGATGAGCAGTTCTTC CASSLLQDEQFF NA TRBJ2-1 TRBV5-1 NA
TGCGCCAGCAGCTTGTCCGGGGGTTTCGAGACCCAGTACTTC CASSLSGGFETQYF NA TRBJ2-5 TRBV5-1 NA
TGTGCCAGCGGTAAGGGGAACGAGCAGTACTTC CASGKGNEQYF NA TRBJ2-7 TRBV7-9 NA
TGCAGTGCTAAGGACCAACCGGGAGAGACCCAGTACTTC CSAKDQPGETQYF NA TRBJ2-5 TRBV20-1 NA
TGTGCCATCAGTGCGGGGGGGGTCCGGGGCACTGAAGCTTTCTTT CAISAGGVRGTEAFF few TRBJ1-1 TRBV10-3 NA
TGTGCCAGCTCACCTAGGGGGACCTACGAGCAGTACTTC CASSPRGTYEQYF NA TRBJ2-7 TRBV18 NA
TGTGCCAGCATTCCGGTAGCGGGGGCCTACGAGCAGTACTTC CASIPVAGAYEQYF NA TRBJ2-7 TRBV2 TRBD2
TGTGCCAGCAGTGACGGGACAGGGTCCCCAGATACGCAGTATTTT CASSDGTGSPDTQYF few TRBJ2-3 TRBV2 TRBD1
TGTGCCAGCAGTTACTCTGGTCCGAATACGCAGTATTTT CASSYSGPNTQYF NA TRBJ2-3 TRBV6-5 NA
TGTGCCAGCAGGGGGGGGTATAGCAATCAGCCCCAGCATTTT CASRGGYSNQPQHF NA TRBJ1-5 TRBV6-1 NA
TGTGCCTGGAGTGTAAGGCTAGCGGGAGGGCAGGAGCAGTACTTC CAWSVRLAGGQEQYF NA TRBJ2-7 TRBV30 TRBD2
TGCAGTGCTAGAGATCAAGCAGGGAAGCGAAACACCATATATTTT CSARDQAGKRNTIYF NA TRBJ1-3 TRBV20-1 NA
TGTGCCAGCAGTCTGAGTGCTGAGCAGTTCTTC CASSLSAEQFF NA TRBJ2-1 TRBV6-1 NA
TGTGCCACCAGCAGAGAGGGGAGCCTTACTATAAGCACAGATACGCAGTATTTT CATSREGSLTISTDTQYF NA TRBJ2-3 TRBV15 NA
TGTGCCAGCTTACAGGGAGGTGGTGGCGGAACCCAGTACTTC CASLQGGGGGTQYF NA TRBJ2-5 TRBV2 NA
TGTGCCAGCAAGAGGGACAGCTACAATGAGCAGTTCTTC CASKRDSYNEQFF NA TRBJ2-1 TRBV6-1 TRBD1
TGTGCCAGCAGCTCTCCCTCCTACGAGCAGTACTTC CASSSPSYEQYF NA TRBJ2-7 TRBV7-9 NA
TGTGCCAGCAGAGGACAGACACGGTGGACCCAGTACTTC CASRGQTRWTQYF NA TRBJ2-5 TRBV6-1 NA
TGTGCCAGCAGTCGAGACAGGACGGAGACCCAGTACTTC CASSRDRTETQYF NA TRBJ2-5 TRBV12-3/TRBV12-4 NA